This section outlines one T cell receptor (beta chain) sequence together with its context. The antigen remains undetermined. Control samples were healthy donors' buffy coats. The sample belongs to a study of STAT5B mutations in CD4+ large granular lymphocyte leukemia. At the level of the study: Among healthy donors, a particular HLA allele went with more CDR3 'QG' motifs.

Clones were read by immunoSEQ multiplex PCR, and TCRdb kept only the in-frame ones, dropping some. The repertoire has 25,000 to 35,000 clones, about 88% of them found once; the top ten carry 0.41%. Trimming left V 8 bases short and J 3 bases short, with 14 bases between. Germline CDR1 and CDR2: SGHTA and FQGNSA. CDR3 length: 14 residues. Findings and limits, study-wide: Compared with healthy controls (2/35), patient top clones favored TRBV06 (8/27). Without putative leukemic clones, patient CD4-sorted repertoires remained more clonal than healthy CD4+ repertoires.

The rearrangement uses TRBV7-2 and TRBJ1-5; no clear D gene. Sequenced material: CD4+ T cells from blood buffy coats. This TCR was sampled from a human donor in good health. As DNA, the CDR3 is TGTGCCAGCGGTACCCGAACAGACAATCAGCCCCAGCATTTT. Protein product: CASGTRTDNQPQHF.